Below, 24 T cell receptor beta chains from the same sample are listed, as sequenced in a study of post-analysis software for immune sequencing data. General study points: A few TRBV segments appeared more often in patients than in controls, and TRBV5-6, TRBV5-1 and TRBV20-1 were among these.

cDNA libraries for TCR beta contained unique molecular identifiers. One entry per CDR3 protein results from TCRdb running MiXCR on the PCR reads. The table has about 770,000 distinct CDR3 sequences, just over 45% seen once. These receptors' antigens are unknown. The sequencing sample was made of blood. Receptor source: a girl under 18 with multiple sclerosis.

The CDR3 here is CASSRRGRGNEKLFF. In nucleotides, the CDR3 is TGTGCCAGCAGCAGGAGGGGGCGAGGGAATGAAAAACTGTTTTTT. The chain couples TRBV5-6 to TRBJ1-4, with 7 bases fitting TRBD1. The CDR3 runs to 15 residues. Germline lookup yields CDR1 SGHDT and CDR2 YYEEEE. J gave up 5 bases and V 4 bases, and 8 bases lay outside the gene matches.

The rearrangement links TRBV28 to TRBJ2-3, with D unclear. Trimming removed 5 bases at V and 7 bases at J, with 22 bases between. Germline assignment: CDR1 MDHEN and CDR2 SYDVKM. This CDR3 spans 16 amino acids. CDR3 nucleotides: TGTGCCAGCAGTCCCGATTACAGTCGAGAATTATATACGCAGTATTTT. It yields the protein CASSPDYSRELYTQYF.

The V call is TRBV6-5, the J call TRBJ2-7, with D perhaps matching TRBD2 (5 bases). CDR3 length: 12 residues. The germline gives CDR1 MNHEY, CDR2 SVGAGI. The V end was cut by 6 bases, the J end by 3 bases, with 9 bases between. The CDR3 loop reads CASRALDYEQYF. The CDR3 region has the DNA TGTGCCAGCAGGGCACTAGACTACGAGCAGTACTTC.

The chain links TRBV28 to TRBJ2-7; a possible D gene is TRBD2 (5 bases). Germline-derived CDR1 and CDR2 are MDHEN and SYDVKM. V lost 4 bases to trimming and J lost 2 bases, with 15 bases between them. The CDR3 runs to 15 residues. In nucleotides, the CDR3 is TGTGCCAGCAGTTCCCTAGCAGCCCCTACCTACGAGCAGTACTTC. It translates to CASSSLAAPTYEQYF.

V usage is TRBV6-2 or TRBV6-3 and J usage is TRBJ2-7, with unresolved D. The germline V and J ends were trimmed by 7 bases and 6 bases, with 22 bases remaining between them. The CDR3 sequence is 15 residues long. Germline V lookup: CDR1 MNHEY, CDR2 SVGEGT. CDR3 bases: TGTGCCAGCAAGGATCCCTCATTCCGGTTCCCCGAGCAGTACTTC. This gives the protein CASKDPSFRFPEQYF.

The genes are TRBV6-1 and TRBJ2-4, with a tentative D call TRBD1 (6 bases). TRBJ2-7 matches the DNA end more closely, so the J call is doubtful. The V gene's germline CDR1 is MNHNS and CDR2 SASEGT. The CDR3 covers 17 residues. The CDR3 reads CASSPTGAQGKTYEQYF. Written as DNA, the CDR3 is TGTGCCAGCAGTCCGACTGGGGCACAGGGCAAGACCTACGAGCAGTACTTC.

This sequence joins TRBV7-2 and TRBJ1-2; TRBD1 is a possible D gene (6 bases). The CDR3 sequence is 15 residues long. Trimming removed 5 bases at V and 3 bases at J, with 16 bases between. Germline lookup yields CDR1 SGHTA and CDR2 FQGNSA. The CDR3 DNA reads as TGTGCCAGCAGCCCGGCGACAGGCGGCGACTATGGCTACACCTTC. Residues: CASSPATGGDYGYTF.

Only a few counts were recorded for this clonotype. This chain links TRBV5-6 with TRBJ2-1, with 9 positions matching TRBD2. Losses at the gene ends were 0 bases for V and 0 bases for J; bases not matched to a gene: 13. CDR1 is SGHDT, CDR2 YYEEEE, per germline. The CDR3 runs to 20 residues. This CDR3 reads CASSLERTSEPDPSYNEQFF. The CDR3 coding sequence is TGTGCCAGCAGCTTGGAGAGGACTAGCGAGCCCGATCCCTCCTACAATGAGCAGTTCTTC.

The chain recombines TRBV15 with TRBJ2-7; D might be TRBD2 (5 bases). The CDR3 totals 16 residues. From germline, CDR1 is LNHNV and CDR2 YYDKDF (reference sequence). Trimming cost V 1 base and J 0 bases, with 13 bases left between them. DNA of the CDR3: TGTGCCACCAGCAGAGCGGGCGGACTTCTCTCCTACGAGCAGTACTTC. Its protein is CATSRAGGLLSYEQYF.

V usage is TRBV6-6 and J usage is TRBJ2-5, with D hard to call. The J call may be mistaken, given a closer DNA end match to TRBJ2-7. CDR3 size: 12 residues. Germline CDR1 MNHNY, CDR2 SVGAGI (reference sequence). This CDR3 reads CASIRLCYEQYF. CDR3 nucleotide sequence: TGTGCCAGCATCAGGTTGTGCTACGAGCAGTACTTC.

The J gene is TRBJ2-7, the V gene TRBV12-3 or TRBV12-4, with D perhaps TRBD2 (5 bases). CDR3 length: 15 amino acids. The germline V and J ends were trimmed by 4 bases and 5 bases, with 18 bases remaining between them. CDR3 bases: TGTGCCAGCAGTTACGGTGGGAGCGAAGGCCACGAGCAGTACTTC. This gives the protein CASSYGGSEGHEQYF.

The genes are TRBV11-1 and TRBJ2-1; weak D call: TRBD2 (5 bases). The ends were cut back, 4 bases at V and 1 base at J, with 14 bases in the middle. Germline CDR1 and CDR2: SGHAT and FQDESV (reference sequence). This CDR3 comprises 16 residues. CDR3 region: CASSSRTDGSYNEQFF. The CDR3 DNA follows: TGTGCCAGCAGCTCCCGGACTGACGGGTCCTACAATGAGCAGTTCTTC.

V is TRBV28 and J is TRBJ1-2; tentatively, D is TRBD1 (5 bases). V was pared by 3 bases and J by 3 bases, with 17 bases between. Looked up from germline, CDR1 is MDHEN and CDR2 is SYDVKM. The CDR3 has 16 amino acids. CDR3: CASSFSPRGVYYGYTF. The CDR3 region has the DNA TGTGCCAGCAGTTTCTCGCCTCGGGGGGTTTACTATGGCTACACCTTC.

This sequence joins TRBV20-1 and TRBJ2-7; 14 bases fit TRBD2. CDR3 length: 15 amino acids. Germline lookup yields CDR1 DFQATT and CDR2 SNEGSKA (reference sequence). The junction had 3 bases not matched to a gene; V was cut back by 1 base and J by 4 bases. This CDR3 is CSARVTSGRAYEQYF. The CDR3 DNA sequence: TGCAGTGCTAGAGTGACTAGCGGGAGGGCGTACGAGCAGTACTTC.

V gene TRBV2 combines with J gene TRBJ2-4, with D maybe TRBD1 (7 bases). The V end lost 4 bases, the J end lost 8 bases, and 15 bases lay between the germline ends. The CDR3 is made up of 14 amino acids. Per the germline V gene, CDR1 is SNHLY and CDR2 is FYNNEI. As DNA, the CDR3 is TGTGCCAGCAGTGGGGACAGACTAGGAGACATTCAGTACTTC. Translated, it gives CASSGDRLGDIQYF.

This clonotype was counted a few times. CDR3 sequence reads: CASSVQGGNQPQHF. The CDR3 nucleotides read TGTGCCAGCAGTGTCCAGGGAGGCAATCAGCCCCAGCATTTT. This chain links TRBV12-3 or TRBV12-4 with TRBJ1-5; D possibly corresponds to TRBD1 (5 bases). This CDR3 is built from 14 residues. Trimming stripped 5 bases from V and 2 bases from J, with 10 bases between.

This sequence joins TRBV18 and TRBJ1-5, with a possible D match to TRBD1 (5 bases). V dropped 3 bases and J dropped 5 bases, with 5 bases sitting between them. The germline V gene encodes CDR1 KGHSH and CDR2 LQKENI. This CDR3 is 12 amino acids long. The CDR3 coding sequence is TGTGCCAGCTCACCCAGGGATCAGCCCCAGCATTTT. It yields the protein CASSPRDQPQHF.

The chain links TRBV5-5 to TRBJ2-1, with unresolved D. Germline assignment: CDR1 SGHKS and CDR2 YYEKEE (reference sequence). The CDR3 extends over 12 amino acids. Trimming cost V 5 bases and J 10 bases, with 13 bases left between them. The CDR3 nucleotides read TGTGCCAGCAGTTACGATTACTACGAGCAGTTCTTC. Amino acid sequence: CASSYDYYEQFF.

The chain is built from TRBV29-1 and TRBJ2-5; D is uncertain. The V end was cut by 1 base, the J end by 5 bases, with 8 bases between. Germline V gene lookup returns CDR1 SQVTM and CDR2 ANQGSEA. This CDR3 has 12 residues. CDR3 residues: CSVEAGHETQYF. The CDR3 DNA sequence: TGCAGCGTTGAAGCCGGGCACGAGACCCAGTACTTC.

This clonotype was seen only a few times. V and J are TRBV2 and TRBJ2-5; 9 nucleotides agree with TRBD1. Germline trimming cut 4 bases from V and 5 bases from J; bases unmatched to any gene: 2. Germline CDR1 reads SNHLY; CDR2 reads FYNNEI. The CDR3 covers 13 residues. CDR3: CASSGDREETQYF. CDR3 DNA: TGTGCCAGCAGTGGGGACAGGGAGGAGACCCAGTACTTC. The whole variable domain, filled in from reference TRBV2 and TRBJ2-5, reads EPEVTQTPSHQVTQMGQEVILRCVPISNHLYFYWYRQILGQKVEFLVSFYNNEISEKSEIFDDQFSVERPDGSNFTLKIRSTKLEDSAMYFCASSGDREETQYFGPGTRLLVL.

This rearrangement joins TRBV12-3 or TRBV12-4 to TRBJ2-4; 10 bases are shared with TRBD1. The V and J ends lost 7 bases and 8 bases, in that order; junction bases with no gene match: 5. The length of the CDR3 is 13 residues. CDR3 amino acids: CASNTGQGYIQYF. DNA of the CDR3: TGTGCCAGCAATACGGGACAGGGGTACATTCAGTACTTC.

In the case of this clonotype: A junction boundary mismatches the germline segment, possibly from a read error. This rearrangement joins TRBV7-7 to TRBJ2-5; 7 nucleotides match TRBD2. This CDR3 region has 18 residues. In germline, CDR1 is SSHAT, CDR2 FNYEAQ (reference sequence). The CDR3 is CASSPGLGADPREETQYF. CDR3 bases: TGTGCTAGCAGCCCCGGACTAGGTGCGGACCCGAGGGAAGAGACCCAGTACTTC. Using reference TRBV7-7 and TRBJ2-5 for the parts outside the CDR3, the full variable domain is GAGVSQSPRYKVTKRGQDVTLRCDPISSHATLYWYQQALGQGPEFLTYFNYEAQPDKSGLPSDRFSAERPEGSISTLTIQRTEQRDSAMYRCASSPGLGADPREETQYFGPGTRLLVL.

This clonotype has more than one count but fewer than ten. The J gene is TRBJ2-7, the V gene TRBV20-1; TRBD2 matches at 10 bases. J gave up 4 bases and V 6 bases, and 6 bases lay outside the gene matches. The CDR3 consists of 13 residues. The V gene's germline CDR1 is DFQATT and CDR2 SNEGSKA (reference sequence). CDR3 amino acids: CSALLAGTYEQYF. CDR3 sequence (DNA): TGCAGTGCCCTACTAGCGGGAACTTACGAGCAGTACTTC.

The chain carries TRBV7-2 and TRBJ2-3; tentatively, D is TRBD2 (6 bases). This CDR3 contains 15 residues. Germline assignment: CDR1 SGHTA and CDR2 FQGNSA. With 3 bases removed from V and 2 bases from J, the gap between germline ends came to 12 bases. The CDR3 nucleotides are TGTGCCAGCAGCTTGTTGGGGGGATTCACAGATACGCAGTATTTT. This codes for CASSLLGGFTDTQYF.